The 7 T cell receptor beta chains given below trace back to one sample, sequenced in a study of T cells in Graves' hyperthyroidism and ophthalmopathy. RNA transcripts yielded amplified TCR beta CDR3 regions. HTBI primers were used for first-round RT-PCR of the TCR CDR3. TCRdb reanalysed the multiplex PCR reads using MiXCR and keeps one entry per CDR3 protein. This table has over 650,000 distinct CDR3 sequences, 45% appearing once. What was sequenced was peripheral blood or thyroid tissue (not recorded which). These receptors came from an adult man with Graves' disease, either hyperthyroidism or ophthalmopathy (not recorded which).

This clonotype showed up just a few times. V usage is TRBV11-2 and J usage is TRBJ2-7, with 7 nucleotides matching TRBD1. Per the germline V gene, CDR1 is SGHAT and CDR2 is FQNNGV. Trimming cost V 4 bases and J 1 base; bases outside gene matches: 10. The CDR3 consists of 16 residues. The CDR3 region has the DNA TGTGCCAGCAGCTCTTCCGGGACAGCGAATTCCTACGAGCAGTACTTC. It yields the protein CASSSSGTANSYEQYF.

The chain couples TRBV19 to TRBJ1-4; TRBD1 agrees at 7 bases. Per the germline V gene, CDR1 is LNHDA and CDR2 is SQIVND (reference sequence). The CDR3 runs 15 residues. J lost 1 base, V lost 5 bases, and 4 bases had no gene match. The CDR3 DNA follows: TGTGCCAGTAGTCCCCGACAGGGAACTAATGAAAAACTGTTTTTT. Its translation: CASSPRQGTNEKLFF.

For this clonotype: This may come from a read error, since a much larger clone is one base off. The J gene is TRBJ1-1, the V gene TRBV7-9; TRBD1 matches at 7 bases. Germline V gene lookup returns CDR1 SEHNR and CDR2 FQNEAQ (reference sequence). This CDR3 has 13 amino acids. V shed 9 bases, J shed 3 bases, and the junction held 7 bases outside the gene matches. In DNA, the CDR3 is TGTGCCAGTCTGGACAGGACCGACACTGAAGCTTTCTTT. Its translation: CASLDRTDTEAFF. Based on the CDR3 plus reference TRBV7-9 and TRBJ1-1, the full variable domain is DTGVSQNPRHKITKRGQNVTFRCDPISEHNRLYWYRQTLGQGPEFLTYFQNEAQLEKSRLLSDRFSAERPKGSFSTLEIQRTEQGDSAMYLCASLDRTDTEAFFGQGTRLTVV.

The table lists this clonotype with a few counts. V is TRBV24-1 and J is TRBJ2-5; D gene uncertain. The CDR3 contains 15 residues. CDR1 KGHDR and CDR2 SFDVKD come from the germline V gene. V lost 2 bases, J lost 2 bases, and 11 bases lay in between. CDR3: CATSDSRRWQETQYF. CDR3 nucleotide sequence: TGTGCCACCAGTGATTCCCGACGCTGGCAAGAGACCCAGTACTTC.

This sequence joins TRBV10-3 and TRBJ2-7; perhaps TRBD2 as D (7 bases). The CDR3 totals 16 residues. Trimming left V 4 bases short and J 0 bases short, with 16 bases between. Germline V lookup: CDR1 ENHRY, CDR2 SYGVKD. CDR3 sequence (DNA): TGTGCCATCAGTGGGAGGGGGGGGACCGGCTCCTACGAGCAGTACTTC. Translating it yields CAISGRGGTGSYEQYF.

The V gene is TRBV19, the J gene TRBJ2-7; 9 nucleotides line up with TRBD1. The CDR3 runs 16 residues. Germline-derived CDR1 and CDR2 are LNHDA and SQIVND (reference sequence). V shed 1 base and J 5 bases; nucleotides not matched to a gene: 9. The CDR3 region has the DNA TGTGCCAGTAGTATAGTTGTTGGGACAGGGATTAACGAGCAGTACTTC. Translated, it gives CASSIVVGTGINEQYF.

This sequence joins TRBV14 and TRBJ1-1, with TRBD1 identical over 7 bases. The V gene's germline CDR1 is SGHDN and CDR2 FVKESK. CDR3 length: 17 residues. Trimming removed 0 bases from V and 10 bases from J; junction bases left unmatched: 17. The CDR3 sequence is CASSQDRQGRGSMAAFF. The DNA of the CDR3 is TGTGCCAGCAGCCAAGACCGACAGGGCAGGGGGTCCATGGCAGCTTTCTTT.